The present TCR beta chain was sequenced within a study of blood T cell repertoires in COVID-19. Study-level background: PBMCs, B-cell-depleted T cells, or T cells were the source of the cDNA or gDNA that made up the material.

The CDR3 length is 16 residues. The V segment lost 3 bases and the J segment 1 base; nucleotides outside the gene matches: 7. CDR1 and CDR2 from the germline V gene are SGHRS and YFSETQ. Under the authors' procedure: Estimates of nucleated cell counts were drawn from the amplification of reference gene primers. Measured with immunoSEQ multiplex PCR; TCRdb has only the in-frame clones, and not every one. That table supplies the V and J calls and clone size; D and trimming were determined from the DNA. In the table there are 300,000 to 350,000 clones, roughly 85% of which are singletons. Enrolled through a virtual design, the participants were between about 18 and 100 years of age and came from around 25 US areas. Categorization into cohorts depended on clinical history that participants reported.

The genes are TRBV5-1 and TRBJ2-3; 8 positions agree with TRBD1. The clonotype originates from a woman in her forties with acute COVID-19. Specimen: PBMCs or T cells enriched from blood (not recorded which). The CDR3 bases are TGCGCCAGCAGCTCAGGTCCGGGACAGGGCACAGATACGCAGTATTTT. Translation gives CASSSGPGQGTDTQYF.